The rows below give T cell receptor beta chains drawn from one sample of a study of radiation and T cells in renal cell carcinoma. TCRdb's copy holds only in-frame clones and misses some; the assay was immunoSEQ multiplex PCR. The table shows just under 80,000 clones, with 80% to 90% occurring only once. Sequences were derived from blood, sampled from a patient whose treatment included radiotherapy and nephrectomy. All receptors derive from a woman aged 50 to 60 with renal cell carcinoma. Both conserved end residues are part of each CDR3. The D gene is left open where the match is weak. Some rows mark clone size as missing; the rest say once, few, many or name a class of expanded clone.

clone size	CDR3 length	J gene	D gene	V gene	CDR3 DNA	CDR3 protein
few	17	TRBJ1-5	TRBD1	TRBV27	TGTGCCAGCAGTTTACACGCGACAGGGGAGGGCAATCAGCCCCAGCATTTT	CASSLHATGEGNQPQHF
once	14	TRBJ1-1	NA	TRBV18	TGTGCCAGCTCACCACGGTCGGGGAACACTGAAGCTTTCTTT	CASSPRSGNTEAFF
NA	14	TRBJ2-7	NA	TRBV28	TGTGCCAGCAGCGACAACCGGGGGAGCTACGAGCAGTACTTC	CASSDNRGSYEQYF
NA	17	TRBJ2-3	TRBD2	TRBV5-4	TGTGCCAGCAGCACTGGACTAGCGGGAACATCATCAGATACGCAGTATTTT	CASSTGLAGTSSDTQYF
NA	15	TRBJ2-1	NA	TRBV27	TGTGCCAGCAGTCTCCCCGGGACCCCGGTCCATGAGCAGTTCTTC	CASSLPGTPVHEQFF
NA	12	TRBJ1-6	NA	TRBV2	TGTGCCAGCACCAGGGGTAATTCACCCCTCCACTTT	CASTRGNSPLHF
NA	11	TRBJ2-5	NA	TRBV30	TGTGCCTGGAGTGTCGGAAAGATCCAGTACTTC	CAWSVGKIQYF
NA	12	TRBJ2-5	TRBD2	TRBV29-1	TGCAGCGCAGCGGGAGGGTGGGAGACCCAGTACTTC	CSAAGGWETQYF
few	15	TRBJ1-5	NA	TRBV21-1	TGTGCCAGCAGCAAAGCAGGTCTAGGGGATCTGCCCCAGCATTTT	CASSKAGLGDLPQHF
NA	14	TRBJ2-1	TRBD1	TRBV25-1	TGTGCCAGCAGTGGCCAAGACAGGGCCAATGAGCAGTTCTTC	CASSGQDRANEQFF
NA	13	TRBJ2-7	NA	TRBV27	TGTGCCAGCATGGGGACGGCTACCTACGAGCAGTACTTC	CASMGTATYEQYF
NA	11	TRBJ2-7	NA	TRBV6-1	TGTGCCAGCAGTGAGACCTACGAGCAGTACTTC	CASSETYEQYF
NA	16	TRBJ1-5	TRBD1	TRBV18	TGTGCCAGCTCACCCCAGGGGGCGGGAAACAATCAGCCCCAGCATTTT	CASSPQGAGNNQPQHF
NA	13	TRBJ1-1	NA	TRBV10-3	TGTGCCATCGGGCCTAGCATCTACACTGAAGCTTTCTTT	CAIGPSIYTEAFF
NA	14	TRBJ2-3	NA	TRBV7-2	TGTGCCAGCAGCCCAGGACTCAACACAGATACGCAGTATTTT	CASSPGLNTDTQYF
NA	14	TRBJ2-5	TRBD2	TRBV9	TGTGCCAGCAGCGCGGGACTAGCGGGAGAGACCCAGTACTTC	CASSAGLAGETQYF
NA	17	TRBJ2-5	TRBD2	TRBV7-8	TGTGCCAGCAGCACCGGGACTAGCGCCAGCCAATGGGAGACCCAGTACTTC	CASSTGTSASQWETQYF
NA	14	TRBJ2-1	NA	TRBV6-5	TGTGCCAGCAGTTATGGGACTTCCTACAATGAGCAGTTCTTC	CASSYGTSYNEQFF
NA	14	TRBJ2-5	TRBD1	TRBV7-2	TGTGCCAGCAGCCGGGACAGGGGTAGGGAGACCCAGTACTTC	CASSRDRGRETQYF
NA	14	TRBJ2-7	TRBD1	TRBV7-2	TGTGCCAGCAGCTTAGACAGGGGTCCCTACGAGCAGTACTTC	CASSLDRGPYEQYF
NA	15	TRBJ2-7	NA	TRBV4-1	TGCGCCAGCAGCCAAGAGCCACAGGGCCCGGGCGAGCAGTACTTC	CASSQEPQGPGEQYF
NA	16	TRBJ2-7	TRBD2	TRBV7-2	TGTGCCAGCAGCTTCCAGGGTACTAGCGGAGTTTACGAGCAGTACTTC	CASSFQGTSGVYEQYF
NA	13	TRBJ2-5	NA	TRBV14	TGTGCCAGCAGCCAATCCGGGATCGAGACCCAGTACTTC	CASSQSGIETQYF
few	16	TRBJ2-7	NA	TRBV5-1	TGCGCCAGCAGCCGGCCCTTGACAGGTATAAACTACGAGCAGTACTTC	CASSRPLTGINYEQYF